This TCR beta chain was profiled in a study of PD-1 blockade in classical Hodgkin lymphoma. Study-level points and caveats: Nivolumab initiation under 1 year post-ASCT meant exclusion. Unlike CD8+ TCR diversity, which did not rise significantly by C4D1, CD4+ TCR diversity did. There remain no defined causes for the repertoire differences, which possibly reflect disease activity or prior therapy. According to reports, newly diagnosed patients had lower baseline TCR diversity than healthy donors, and relapsed/refractory patients had lower baseline TCR diversity still.

In regard to this clone: Antigen specificity is unknown.

The CDR3 loop spans 15 amino acids. Time point indicated: cycle 4 day 1 (C4D1), after more than five weeks of nivolumab. Brentuximab vedotin exposure varied, and every patient relapsed after autologous stem cell transplantation. Generated by immunoSEQ multiplex PCR, the TCRdb table keeps only in-frame clones and is missing some. The top ten clones hold approximately 2.9% of a sample with tens of thousands of clones, about nine tenths of them seen once. The sequencing used peripheral blood mononuclear cells (PBMCs), collected before the fourth cycle of nivolumab. This chain joins TRBV21-1 and TRBJ2-5; TRBD2 was called by the table and not checked on the DNA. TRBV21-1 is a pseudogene. This TCR derives from a human donor with classical Hodgkin lymphoma. CDR3 nucleotide sequence: TGTGCCAGCAGCAACACCGGGCCGGGGGAGGAGACCCAGTACTTC. Translating gives CASSNTGPGEETQYF.